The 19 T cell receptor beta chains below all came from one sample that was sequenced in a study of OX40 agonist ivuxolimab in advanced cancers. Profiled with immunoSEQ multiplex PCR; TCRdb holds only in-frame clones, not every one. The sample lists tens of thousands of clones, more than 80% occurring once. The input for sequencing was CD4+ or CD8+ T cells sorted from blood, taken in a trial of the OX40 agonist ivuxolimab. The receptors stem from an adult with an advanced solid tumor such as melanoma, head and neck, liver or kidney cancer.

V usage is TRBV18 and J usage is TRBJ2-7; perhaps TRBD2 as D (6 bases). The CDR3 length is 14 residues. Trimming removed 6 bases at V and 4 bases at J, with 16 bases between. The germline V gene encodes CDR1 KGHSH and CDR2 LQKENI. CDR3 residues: CASSGSEGSYEQYF. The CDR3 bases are TGTGCCAGCTCCGGGTCGGAGGGGTCATACGAGCAGTACTTC.

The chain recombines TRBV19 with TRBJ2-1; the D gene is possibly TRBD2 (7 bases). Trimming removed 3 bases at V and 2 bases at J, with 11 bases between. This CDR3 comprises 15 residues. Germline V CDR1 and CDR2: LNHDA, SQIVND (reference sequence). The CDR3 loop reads CASSMRGGAYNEQFF. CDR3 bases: TGTGCCAGTAGTATGCGCGGGGGCGCCTACAATGAGCAGTTCTTC. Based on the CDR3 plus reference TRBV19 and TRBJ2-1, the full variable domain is DGGITQSPKYLFRKEGQNVTLSCEQNLNHDAMYWYRQDPGQGLRLIYYSQIVNDFQKGDIAEGYSVSREKKESFPLTVTSAQKNPTAFYLCASSMRGGAYNEQFFGPGTRLTVL.

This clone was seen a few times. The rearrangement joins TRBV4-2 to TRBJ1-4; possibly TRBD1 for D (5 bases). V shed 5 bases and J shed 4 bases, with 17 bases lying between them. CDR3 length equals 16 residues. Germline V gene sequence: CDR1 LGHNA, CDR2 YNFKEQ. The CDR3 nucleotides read TGTGCCAGCAGCGAAAGACCTGACAGTCATAATGAAAAACTGTTTTTT. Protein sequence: CASSERPDSHNEKLFF.

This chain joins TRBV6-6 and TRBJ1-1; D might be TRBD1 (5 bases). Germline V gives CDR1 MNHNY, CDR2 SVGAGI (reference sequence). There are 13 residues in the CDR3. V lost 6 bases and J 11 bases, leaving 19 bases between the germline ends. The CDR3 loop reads CASSLNRAGRAFF. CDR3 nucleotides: TGTGCCAGCAGCCTGAACCGAGCGGGGCGGGCTTTCTTT.

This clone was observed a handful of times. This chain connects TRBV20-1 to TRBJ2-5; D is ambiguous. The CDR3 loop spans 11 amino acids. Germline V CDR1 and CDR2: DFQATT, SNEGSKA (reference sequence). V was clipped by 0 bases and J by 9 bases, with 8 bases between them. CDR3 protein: CSARDRRAQYF. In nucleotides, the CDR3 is TGCAGTGCTAGAGATAGAAGGGCCCAGTACTTC.

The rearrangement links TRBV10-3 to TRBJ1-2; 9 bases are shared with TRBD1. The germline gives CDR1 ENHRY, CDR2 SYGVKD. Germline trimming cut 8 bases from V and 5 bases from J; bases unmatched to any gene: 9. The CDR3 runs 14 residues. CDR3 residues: CAIGPGQGLYGYTF. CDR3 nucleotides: TGTGCCATCGGGCCGGGACAGGGATTATATGGCTACACCTTC.

In nucleotides, the CDR3 is TGTGCCAGTAGTGGACAGGGAACTAGTGAAGCTTTCTTT. Translation: CASSGQGTSEAFF. This chain joins TRBV19 and TRBJ1-1; 8 bases line up with TRBD1. CDR1 is LNHDA, CDR2 SQIVND, per germline (reference sequence). V shed 5 bases and J 7 bases; nucleotides not matched to a gene: 6. There are 13 residues in the CDR3.

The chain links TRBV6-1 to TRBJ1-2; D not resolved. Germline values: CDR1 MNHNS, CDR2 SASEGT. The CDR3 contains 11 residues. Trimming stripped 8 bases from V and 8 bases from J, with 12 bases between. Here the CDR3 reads CASHLERGYTF. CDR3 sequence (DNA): TGTGCCAGCCATCTAGAAAGGGGCTACACCTTC.

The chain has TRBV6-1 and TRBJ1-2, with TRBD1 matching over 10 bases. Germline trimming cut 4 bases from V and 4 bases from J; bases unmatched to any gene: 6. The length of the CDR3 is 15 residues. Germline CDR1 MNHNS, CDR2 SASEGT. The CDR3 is CASSARQGAIYGYTF. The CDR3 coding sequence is TGTGCCAGCAGTGCCCGACAGGGGGCGATCTATGGCTACACCTTC.

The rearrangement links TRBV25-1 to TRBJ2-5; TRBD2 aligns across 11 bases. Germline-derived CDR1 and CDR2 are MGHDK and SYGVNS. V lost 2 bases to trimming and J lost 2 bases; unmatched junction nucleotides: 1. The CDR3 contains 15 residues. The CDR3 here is CASSEVAGGQETQYF. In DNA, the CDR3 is TGTGCCAGCAGTGAAGTAGCGGGGGGGCAAGAGACCCAGTACTTC.

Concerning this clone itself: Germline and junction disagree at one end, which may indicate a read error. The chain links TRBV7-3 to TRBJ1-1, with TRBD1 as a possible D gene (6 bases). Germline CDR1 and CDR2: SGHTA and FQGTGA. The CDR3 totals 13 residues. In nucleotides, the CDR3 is TGTGCCAGCAGCCCTACCTCGGGGGGCACCGTAAGCTTT. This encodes CASSPTSGGTVSF.

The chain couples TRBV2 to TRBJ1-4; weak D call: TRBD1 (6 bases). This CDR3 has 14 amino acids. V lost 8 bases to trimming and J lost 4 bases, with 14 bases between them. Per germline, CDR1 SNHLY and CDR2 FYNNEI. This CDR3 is CASQPTGGNEKLFF. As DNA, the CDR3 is TGTGCCAGCCAGCCGACAGGAGGTAATGAAAAACTGTTTTTT.

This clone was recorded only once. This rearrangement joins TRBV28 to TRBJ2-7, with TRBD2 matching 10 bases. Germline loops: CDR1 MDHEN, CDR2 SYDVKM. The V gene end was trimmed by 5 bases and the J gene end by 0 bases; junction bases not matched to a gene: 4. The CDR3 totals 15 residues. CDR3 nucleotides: TGTGCCAGCAGTAATAGCGGGGGGAGCTCCTACGAGCAGTACTTC. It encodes CASSNSGGSSYEQYF.

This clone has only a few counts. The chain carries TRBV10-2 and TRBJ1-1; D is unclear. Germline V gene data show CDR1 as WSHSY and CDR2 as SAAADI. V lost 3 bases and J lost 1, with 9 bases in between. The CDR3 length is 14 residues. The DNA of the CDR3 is TGCGCCAGCAGTGACCCTTGGGAGAACACTGAAGCTTTCTTT. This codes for CASSDPWENTEAFF.

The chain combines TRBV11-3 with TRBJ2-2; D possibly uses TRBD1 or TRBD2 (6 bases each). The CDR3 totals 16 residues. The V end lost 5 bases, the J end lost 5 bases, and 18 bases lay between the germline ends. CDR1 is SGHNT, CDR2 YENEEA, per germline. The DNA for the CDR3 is TGTGCCAGCAGCCGTGGACCGGGGGCAGGGACCGGGGAGCTGTTTTTT. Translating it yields CASSRGPGAGTGELFF. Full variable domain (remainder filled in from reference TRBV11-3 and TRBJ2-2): EAGVVQSPRYKIIEKKQPVAFWCNPISGHNTLYWYLQNLGQGPELLIRYENEEAVDDSQLPKDRFSAERLKGVDSTLKIQPAELGDSAVYLCASSRGPGAGTGELFFGEGSRLTVL.

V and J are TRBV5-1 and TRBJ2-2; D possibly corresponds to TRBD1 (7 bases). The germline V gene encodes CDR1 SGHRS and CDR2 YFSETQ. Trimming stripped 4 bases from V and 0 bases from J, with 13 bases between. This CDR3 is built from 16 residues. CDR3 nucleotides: TGCGCCAGCAGCCGTGGAGGGGGCTCGAACACCGGGGAGCTGTTTTTT. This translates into CASSRGGGSNTGELFF.

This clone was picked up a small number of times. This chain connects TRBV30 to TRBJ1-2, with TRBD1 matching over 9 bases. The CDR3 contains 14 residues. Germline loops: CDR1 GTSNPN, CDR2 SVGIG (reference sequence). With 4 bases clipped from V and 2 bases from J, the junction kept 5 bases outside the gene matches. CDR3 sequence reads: CAWNRDRANYGYTF. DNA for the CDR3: TGTGCCTGGAACCGGGACAGGGCGAACTATGGCTACACCTTC. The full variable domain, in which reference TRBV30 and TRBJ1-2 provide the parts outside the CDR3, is SQTIHQWPATLVQPVGSPLSLECTVEGTSNPNLYWYRQAAGRGLQLLFYSVGIGQISSEVPQNLSASRPQDRQFILSSKKLLLSDSGFYLCAWNRDRANYGYTFGSGTRLTVV.

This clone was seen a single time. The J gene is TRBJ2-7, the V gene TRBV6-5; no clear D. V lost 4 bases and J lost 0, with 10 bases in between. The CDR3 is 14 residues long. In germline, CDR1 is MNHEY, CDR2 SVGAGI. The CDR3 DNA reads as TGTGCCAGCAGTTTATCTAGAAACTCCTACGAGCAGTACTTC. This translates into CASSLSRNSYEQYF.

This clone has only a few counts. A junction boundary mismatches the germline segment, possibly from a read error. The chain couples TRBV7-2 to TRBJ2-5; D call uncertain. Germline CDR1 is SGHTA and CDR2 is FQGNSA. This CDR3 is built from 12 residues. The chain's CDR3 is CASSLAIETRDF. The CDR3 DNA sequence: TGTGCCAGCAGCTTAGCGATCGAGACCCGGGACTTC.